These 8 T cell receptor beta chains originate from one sample sequenced in a study of a mutant IDH1 vaccine in newly diagnosed glioma. Time point specified: week 35, safety follow-up. It was 300 ug of mutant IDH1 20-mer peptide that made up each vaccine dose, given with topical imiquimod. These TCRs are of unknown antigen specificity. The repertoire was sequenced with immunoSEQ multiplex PCR; TCRdb's copy has only in-frame clones and lacks some. The data hold tens of thousands of clones, with around 81% observed a single time. The sample was PBMCs, taken from a glioma patient whose treatment included an IDH1 peptide vaccine. The receptors come from a woman aged 40-49 years with glioma. Some clones in this sample may be carry-over from other donors' samples.

This clone was seen a few times. This chain joins TRBV5-1 and TRBJ1-1; D is uncertain. Trimming removed 4 bases at V and 5 bases at J, with 15 bases between. CDR1 is SGHRS, CDR2 YFSETQ, per germline. CDR3 length: 14 amino acids. CDR3 region: CASSPTLGRTEAFF. CDR3 DNA: TGCGCCAGCAGCCCGACGTTGGGAAGGACTGAAGCTTTCTTT. The full variable domain, rest sourced from reference TRBV5-1 and TRBJ1-1, is KAGVTQTPRYLIKTRGQQVTLSCSPISGHRSVSWYQQTPGQGLQFLFEYFSETQRNKGNFPGRFSGRQFSNSRSEMNVSTLELGDSALYLCASSPTLGRTEAFFGQGTRLTVV.

The J gene is TRBJ1-2, the V gene TRBV7-9; D gene ambiguous. The germline gives CDR1 SEHNR, CDR2 FQNEAQ (reference sequence). The CDR3 runs 11 residues. V was cut by 1 base and J by 8 bases, with 5 bases left in between. CDR3: CASSLEGGYTF. Written as DNA, the CDR3 is TGTGCCAGCAGCTTAGAAGGAGGCTACACCTTC.

The chain carries TRBV2 and TRBJ2-2; maybe TRBD1 (7 bases). Trimming removed 5 bases at V and 2 bases at J, with 15 bases between. The germline gives CDR1 SNHLY, CDR2 FYNNEI. The CDR3 length is 16 residues. The CDR3 DNA follows: TGTGCCAGCAGTTGGGGCGGGACAGCAAACACCGGGGAGCTGTTTTTT. Amino acid sequence: CASSWGGTANTGELFF.

The chain carries TRBV5-1 and TRBJ2-1, with 10 bases that match TRBD2. Germline lookup yields CDR1 SGHRS and CDR2 YFSETQ. The CDR3 loop spans 15 amino acids. V trimming: 3 bases; J trimming: 8 bases; junction bases outside the gene matches: 8. The DNA for the CDR3 is TGCGCCAGCAGCTCGACTAGCGGGTCGTTCTATGAGCAGTTCTTC. Its protein product is CASSSTSGSFYEQFF. Full variable domain (outside the CDR3, taken from reference TRBV5-1 and TRBJ2-1): KAGVTQTPRYLIKTRGQQVTLSCSPISGHRSVSWYQQTPGQGLQFLFEYFSETQRNKGNFPGRFSGRQFSNSRSEMNVSTLELGDSALYLCASSSTSGSFYEQFFGPGTRLTVL.

The table lists this clone with a count of one. V gene TRBV20-1 combines with J gene TRBJ2-3, with no clear D. The V end lost 3 bases, the J end lost 3 bases, and 4 bases lay between the germline ends. The CDR3 is 11 amino acids. The germline V gene has CDR1 DFQATT and CDR2 SNEGSKA (reference sequence). This CDR3 reads CSASLTDTQYF. DNA of the CDR3: TGCAGTGCTAGTTTAACAGATACGCAGTATTTT.

The chain employs TRBV23-1 and TRBJ1-2; D is uncertain. TRBV23-1 is an open reading frame, and its role is uncertain. Trimming removed 7 bases from V and 3 bases from J, with 15 bases in between. CDR3 size: 14 residues. The CDR3 region has the DNA TGCGCCAGCACCACCAAGGACGGGGACTATGGCTACACCTTC. Its translation: CASTTKDGDYGYTF.

J is TRBJ2-5 and V is TRBV5-5, with D unresolved. The germline V gene encodes CDR1 SGHKS and CDR2 YYEKEE (reference sequence). The CDR3 covers 12 residues. The ends were cut back, 0 bases at V and 5 bases at J, with 5 bases in the middle. CDR3 DNA sequence: TGTGCCAGCAGCTTGGGGGTGGAGACCCAGTACTTC. It yields the protein CASSLGVETQYF.

The chain employs TRBV5-4 and TRBJ2-7, with a tentative D call TRBD2 (6 bases). The CDR3 extends over 14 amino acids. Germline loops: CDR1 SGHNT, CDR2 YYREEE (reference sequence). Trimming left V 3 bases short and J 2 bases short, with 12 bases between. CDR3 coding DNA: TGTGCCAGCAGCTCGGGACTCCGGACCTACGAGCAGTACTTC. This encodes CASSSGLRTYEQYF.